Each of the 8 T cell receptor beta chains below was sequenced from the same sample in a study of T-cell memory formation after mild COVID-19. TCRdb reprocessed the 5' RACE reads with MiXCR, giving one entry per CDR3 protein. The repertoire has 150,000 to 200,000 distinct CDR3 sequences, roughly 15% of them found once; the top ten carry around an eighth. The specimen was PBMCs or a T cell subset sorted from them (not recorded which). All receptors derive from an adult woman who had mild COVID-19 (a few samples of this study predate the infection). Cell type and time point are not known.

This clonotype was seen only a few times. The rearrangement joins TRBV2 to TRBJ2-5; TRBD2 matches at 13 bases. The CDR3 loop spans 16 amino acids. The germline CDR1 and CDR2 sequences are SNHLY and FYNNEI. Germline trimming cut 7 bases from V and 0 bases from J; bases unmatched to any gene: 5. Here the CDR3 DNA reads TGTGCCAGCACCCGCGGACTAGCGGGGGACCAAGAGACCCAGTACTTC. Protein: CASTRGLAGDQETQYF.

The CDR3 loop reads CASSMTGTGASEAFF. The CDR3 nucleotides read TGTGCCAGCAGCATGACCGGGACAGGGGCTTCCGAAGCTTTCTTT. The gene calls are TRBV9 and TRBJ1-1, with 10 bases that match TRBD1. Germline V gene sequence: CDR1 SGDLS, CDR2 YYNGEE. Losses at the gene ends were 4 bases for V and 8 bases for J; bases not matched to a gene: 11. CDR3 length equals 15 residues. Variable domain in full (rest from reference TRBV9 and TRBJ1-1): DSGVTQTPKHLITATGQRVTLRCSPRSGDLSVYWYQQSLDQGLQFLIQYYNGEERAKGNILERFSAQQFPDLHSELNLSSLELGDSALYFCASSMTGTGASEAFFGQGTRLTVV.

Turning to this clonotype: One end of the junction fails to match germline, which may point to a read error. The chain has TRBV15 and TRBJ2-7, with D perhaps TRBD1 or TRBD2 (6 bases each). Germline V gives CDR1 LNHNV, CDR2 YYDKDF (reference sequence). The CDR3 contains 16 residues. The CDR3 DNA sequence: TGTGCCATCAGCAGAGATCGAGGGGGGTTCCACTACGAGCAGTACTTC. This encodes CAISRDRGGFHYEQYF.

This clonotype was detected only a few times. The CDR3 DNA reads TGTGCCAGCATACGGGACAGGCCGCCCTACGAGCAGTACTTC. Translated: CASIRDRPPYEQYF. The chain uses TRBV6-2 or TRBV6-3 and TRBJ2-7; the match to TRBD1 covers 8 bases. Germline V gene data show CDR1 as MNHEY and CDR2 as SVGEGT. The CDR3 is 14 residues long. The V gene end was trimmed by 7 bases and the J gene end by 2 bases; junction bases not matched to a gene: 7.

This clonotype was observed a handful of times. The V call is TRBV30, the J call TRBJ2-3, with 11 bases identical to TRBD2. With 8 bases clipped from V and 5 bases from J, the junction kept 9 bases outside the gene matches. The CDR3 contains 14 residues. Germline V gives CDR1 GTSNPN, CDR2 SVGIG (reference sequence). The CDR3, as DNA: TGTGCCCTTAGCGGGGGGGCCATAGGAGATACGCAGTATTTT. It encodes CALSGGAIGDTQYF.

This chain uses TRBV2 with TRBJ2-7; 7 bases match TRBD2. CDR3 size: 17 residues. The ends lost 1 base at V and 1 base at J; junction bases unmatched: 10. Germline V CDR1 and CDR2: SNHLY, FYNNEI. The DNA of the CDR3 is TGTGCCAGCAGTGAAGGGGTTAGGGCGGGAGCTTCCTACGAGCAGTACTTC. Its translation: CASSEGVRAGASYEQYF.

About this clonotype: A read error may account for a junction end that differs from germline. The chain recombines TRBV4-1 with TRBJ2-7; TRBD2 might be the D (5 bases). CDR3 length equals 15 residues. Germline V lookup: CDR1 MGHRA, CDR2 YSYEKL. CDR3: CASSSGVGDSYGQYF. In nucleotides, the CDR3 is TGCGCCAGCAGCTCCGGGGTCGGGGATTCCTACGGGCAGTACTTC.

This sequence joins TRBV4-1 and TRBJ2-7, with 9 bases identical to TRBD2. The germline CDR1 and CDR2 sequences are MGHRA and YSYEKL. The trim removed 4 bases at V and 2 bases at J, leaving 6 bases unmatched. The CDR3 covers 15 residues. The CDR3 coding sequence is TGCGCCAGCAGCCGGGAGCGGGGGGATACCTACGAGCAGTACTTC. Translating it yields CASSRERGDTYEQYF.